This TCR beta chain was recovered during a study of T-cell reconstitution after alpha-beta-depleted transplantation in children. With V trimmed by 1 base and J by 4 bases, 0 bases remained unmatched. Looked up from germline, CDR1 is SGHVS and CDR2 is FQNEAQ. The CDR3 has 13 residues. Study results and caveats: A year post-transplant, T-cell counts and diversity derived mostly from newly produced T cells.

This clonotype was counted ten times or more. Its antigen remains unidentified. Preparation of the TCRbeta library was carried out with unique molecular identifiers. Each CDR3 protein is one row after TCRdb ran MiXCR on the PCR reads. This table holds about 200,000 distinct CDR3 sequences, approximately 6.9% found once. The specimen comprised PBMCs, sampled before TCRalphabeta/CD19-depleted stem cell transplant. The chain links TRBV7-8 to TRBJ2-5, with 7 positions matching TRBD1. The sequence derives from a boy aged 2 to 10 with acute lymphoblastic leukemia, due to receive a stem cell transplant. As DNA, the CDR3 is TGTGCCAGCAGCTTAGGACAGGGAGAGACCCAGTACTTC. Translation gives CASSLGQGETQYF.